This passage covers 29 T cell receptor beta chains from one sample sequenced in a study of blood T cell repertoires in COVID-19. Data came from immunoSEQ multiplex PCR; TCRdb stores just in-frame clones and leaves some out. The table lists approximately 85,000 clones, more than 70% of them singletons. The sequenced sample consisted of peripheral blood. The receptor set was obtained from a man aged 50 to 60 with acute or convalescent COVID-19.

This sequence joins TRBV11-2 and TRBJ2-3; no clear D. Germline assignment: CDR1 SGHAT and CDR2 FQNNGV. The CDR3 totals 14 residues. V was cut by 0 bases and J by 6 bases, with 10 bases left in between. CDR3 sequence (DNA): TGTGCCAGCAGCTTAGATAACAGTTTGGATACGCAGTATTTT. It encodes CASSLDNSLDTQYF.

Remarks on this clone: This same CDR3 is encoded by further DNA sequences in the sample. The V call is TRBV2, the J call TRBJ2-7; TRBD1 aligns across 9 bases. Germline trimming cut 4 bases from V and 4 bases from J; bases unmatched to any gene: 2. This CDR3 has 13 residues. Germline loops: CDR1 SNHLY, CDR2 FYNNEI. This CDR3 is CASSVTGGYEQYV. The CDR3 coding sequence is TGTGCCAGCAGTGTGACAGGGGGGTACGAGCAGTACGTC.

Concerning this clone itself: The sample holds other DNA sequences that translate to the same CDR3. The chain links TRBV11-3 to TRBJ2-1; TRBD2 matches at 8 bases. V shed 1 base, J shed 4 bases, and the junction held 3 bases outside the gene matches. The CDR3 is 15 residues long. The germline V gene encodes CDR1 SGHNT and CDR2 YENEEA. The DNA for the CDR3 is TGTGCCAGCAGCTTAGGGCTAGCGGGTTACAATGAGCAGTTCTTC. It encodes CASSLGLAGYNEQFF.

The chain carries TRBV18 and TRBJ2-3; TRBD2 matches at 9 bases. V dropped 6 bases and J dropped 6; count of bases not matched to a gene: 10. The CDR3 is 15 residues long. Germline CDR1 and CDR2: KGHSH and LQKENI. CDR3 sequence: CASSPPAGGPDTQYF. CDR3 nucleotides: TGTGCCAGCTCTCCCCCGGCGGGGGGGCCTGATACGCAGTATTTT.

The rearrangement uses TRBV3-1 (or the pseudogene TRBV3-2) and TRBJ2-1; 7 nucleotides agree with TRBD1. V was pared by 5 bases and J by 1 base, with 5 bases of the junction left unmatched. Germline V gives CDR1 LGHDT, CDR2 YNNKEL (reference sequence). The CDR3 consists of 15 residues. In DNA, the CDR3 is TGTGCCAGCAGCTGGGGACAGCTATCCTACAATGAGCAGTTCTTC. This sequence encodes CASSWGQLSYNEQFF.

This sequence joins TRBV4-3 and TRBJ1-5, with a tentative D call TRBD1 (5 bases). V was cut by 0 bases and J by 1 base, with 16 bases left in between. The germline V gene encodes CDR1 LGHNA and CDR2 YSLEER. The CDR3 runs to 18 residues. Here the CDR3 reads CASSQEIGAGGSNQPQHF. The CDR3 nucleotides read TGCGCCAGCAGCCAAGAGATTGGGGCTGGGGGGAGCAATCAGCCCCAGCATTTT.

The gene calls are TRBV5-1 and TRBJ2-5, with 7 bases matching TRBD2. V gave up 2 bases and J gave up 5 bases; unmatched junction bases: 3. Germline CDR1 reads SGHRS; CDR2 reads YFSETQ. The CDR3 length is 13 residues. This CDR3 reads CASSLAGRETQYF. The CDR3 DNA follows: TGCGCCAGCAGCTTAGCGGGAAGGGAGACCCAGTACTTC.

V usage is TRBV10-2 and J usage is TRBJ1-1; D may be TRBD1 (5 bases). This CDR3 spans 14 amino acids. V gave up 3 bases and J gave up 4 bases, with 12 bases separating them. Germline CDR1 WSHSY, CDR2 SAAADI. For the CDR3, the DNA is TGCGCCAGCAGTGAACGGGGGGGTAGCACTGAAGCTTTCTTT. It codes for CASSERGGSTEAFF.

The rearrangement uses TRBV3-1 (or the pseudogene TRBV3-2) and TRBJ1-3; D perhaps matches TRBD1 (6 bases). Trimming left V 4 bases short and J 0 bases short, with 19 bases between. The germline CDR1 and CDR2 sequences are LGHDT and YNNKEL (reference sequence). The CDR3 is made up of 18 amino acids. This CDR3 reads CASSPVMDSRRSGNTIYF. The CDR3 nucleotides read TGTGCCAGCAGCCCTGTGATGGACAGCCGACGCTCTGGAAACACCATATATTTT.

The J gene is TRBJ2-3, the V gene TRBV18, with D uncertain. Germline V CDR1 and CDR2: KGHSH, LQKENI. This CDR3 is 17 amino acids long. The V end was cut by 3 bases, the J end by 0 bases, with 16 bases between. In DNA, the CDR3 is TGTGCCAGCTCACCGATTAATCGGGTTACAAGCACAGATACGCAGTATTTT. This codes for CASSPINRVTSTDTQYF.

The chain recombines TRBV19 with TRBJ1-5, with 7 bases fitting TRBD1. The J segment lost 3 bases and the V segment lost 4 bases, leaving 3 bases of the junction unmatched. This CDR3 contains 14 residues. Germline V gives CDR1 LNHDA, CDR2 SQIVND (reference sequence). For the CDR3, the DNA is TGTGCCAGTAGTACCGGGACAGACAATCAGCCCCAGCATTTT. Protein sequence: CASSTGTDNQPQHF.

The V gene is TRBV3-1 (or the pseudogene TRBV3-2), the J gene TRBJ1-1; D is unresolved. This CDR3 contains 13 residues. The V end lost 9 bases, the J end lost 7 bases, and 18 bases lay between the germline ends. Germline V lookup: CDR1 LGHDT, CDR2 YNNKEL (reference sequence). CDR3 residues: CASSNRVVREAFF. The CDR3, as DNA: TGTGCCAGTTCTAACCGAGTAGTGCGTGAAGCTTTCTTT.

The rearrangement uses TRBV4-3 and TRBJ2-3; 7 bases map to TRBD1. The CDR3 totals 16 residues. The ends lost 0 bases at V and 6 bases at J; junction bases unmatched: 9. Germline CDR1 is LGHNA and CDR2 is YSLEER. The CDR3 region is CASSQDQGVTRDTQYF. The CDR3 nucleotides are TGCGCCAGCAGCCAAGATCAGGGGGTCACCAGGGATACGCAGTATTTT.

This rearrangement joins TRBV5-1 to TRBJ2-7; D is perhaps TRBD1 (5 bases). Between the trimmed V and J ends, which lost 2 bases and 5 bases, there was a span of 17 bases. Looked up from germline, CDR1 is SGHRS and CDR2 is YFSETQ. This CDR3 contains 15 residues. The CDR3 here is CASSLGGAGQDEQYF. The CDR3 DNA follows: TGCGCCAGCAGCTTAGGTGGGGCAGGGCAAGACGAGCAGTACTTC. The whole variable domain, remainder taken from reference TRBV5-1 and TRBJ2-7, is KAGVTQTPRYLIKTRGQQVTLSCSPISGHRSVSWYQQTPGQGLQFLFEYFSETQRNKGNFPGRFSGRQFSNSRSEMNVSTLELGDSALYLCASSLGGAGQDEQYFGPGTRLTVT.

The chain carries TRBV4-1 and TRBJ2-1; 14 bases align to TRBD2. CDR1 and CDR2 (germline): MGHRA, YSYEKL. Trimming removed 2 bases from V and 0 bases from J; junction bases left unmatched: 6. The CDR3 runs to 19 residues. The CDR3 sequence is CASSQPPGLAGVSYNEQFF. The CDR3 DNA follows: TGCGCCAGCAGCCAACCTCCGGGACTAGCGGGGGTCTCCTACAATGAGCAGTTCTTC.

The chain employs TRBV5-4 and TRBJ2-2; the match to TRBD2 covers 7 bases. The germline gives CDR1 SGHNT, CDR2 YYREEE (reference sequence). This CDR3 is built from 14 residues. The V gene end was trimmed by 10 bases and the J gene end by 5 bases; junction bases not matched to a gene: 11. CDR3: CAARAGGGTGELFF. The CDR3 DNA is TGTGCCGCTCGGGCTGGCGGGGGTACCGGGGAGCTGTTTTTT.

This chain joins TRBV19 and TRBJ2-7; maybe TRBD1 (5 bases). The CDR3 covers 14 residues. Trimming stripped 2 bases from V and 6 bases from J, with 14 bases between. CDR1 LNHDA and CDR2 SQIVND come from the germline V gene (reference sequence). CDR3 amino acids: CASSIKVGRLEQYF. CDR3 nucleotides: TGTGCCAGTAGTATAAAGGTGGGGCGGCTCGAGCAGTACTTC.

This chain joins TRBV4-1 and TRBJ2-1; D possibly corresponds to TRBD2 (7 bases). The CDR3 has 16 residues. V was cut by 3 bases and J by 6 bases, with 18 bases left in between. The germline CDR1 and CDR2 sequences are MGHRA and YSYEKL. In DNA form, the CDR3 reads TGCGCCAGCAGCCAGGACAGCGGGAACCGTCGCAATGAGCAGTTCTTC. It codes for CASSQDSGNRRNEQFF.

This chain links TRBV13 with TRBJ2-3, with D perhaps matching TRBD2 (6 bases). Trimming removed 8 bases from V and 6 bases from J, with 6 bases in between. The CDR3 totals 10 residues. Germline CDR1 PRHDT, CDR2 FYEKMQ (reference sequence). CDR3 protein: CASGRDTQYF. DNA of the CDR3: TGTGCCAGCGGGAGGGATACGCAGTATTTT.

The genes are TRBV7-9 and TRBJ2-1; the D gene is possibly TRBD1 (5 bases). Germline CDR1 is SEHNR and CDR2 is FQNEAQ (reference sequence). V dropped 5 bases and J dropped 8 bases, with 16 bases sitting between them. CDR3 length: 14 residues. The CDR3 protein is CASSASSDNHEQFF. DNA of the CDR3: TGTGCCAGCAGCGCATCCTCGGACAACCATGAGCAGTTCTTC.

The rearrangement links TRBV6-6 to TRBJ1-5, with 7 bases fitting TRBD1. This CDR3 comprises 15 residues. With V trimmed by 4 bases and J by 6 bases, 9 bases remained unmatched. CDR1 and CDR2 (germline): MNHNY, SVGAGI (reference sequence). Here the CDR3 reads CASSSNRGRSQPQHF. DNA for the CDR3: TGTGCCAGCAGTTCCAACAGGGGCCGGAGTCAGCCCCAGCATTTT.

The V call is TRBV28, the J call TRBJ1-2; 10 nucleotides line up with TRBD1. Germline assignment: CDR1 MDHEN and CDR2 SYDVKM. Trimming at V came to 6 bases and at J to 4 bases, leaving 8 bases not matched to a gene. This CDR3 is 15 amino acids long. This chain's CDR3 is CASRIRDRGSYGYTF. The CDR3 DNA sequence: TGTGCCAGCAGAATAAGGGACAGGGGTTCCTATGGCTACACCTTC.

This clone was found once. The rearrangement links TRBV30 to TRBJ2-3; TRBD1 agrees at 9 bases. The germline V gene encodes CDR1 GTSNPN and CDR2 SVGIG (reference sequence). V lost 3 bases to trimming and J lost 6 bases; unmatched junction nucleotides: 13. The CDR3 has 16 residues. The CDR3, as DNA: TGTGCCTGGAGCCACAGTCCCGGGACAGGGTACGATACGCAGTATTTT. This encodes CAWSHSPGTGYDTQYF.

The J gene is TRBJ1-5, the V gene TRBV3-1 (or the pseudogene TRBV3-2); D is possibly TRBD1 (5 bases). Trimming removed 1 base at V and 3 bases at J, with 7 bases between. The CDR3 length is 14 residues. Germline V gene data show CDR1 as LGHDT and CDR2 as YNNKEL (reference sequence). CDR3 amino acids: CASSQGGYNQPQHF. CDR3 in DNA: TGTGCCAGCAGCCAAGGGGGCTACAATCAGCCCCAGCATTTT.

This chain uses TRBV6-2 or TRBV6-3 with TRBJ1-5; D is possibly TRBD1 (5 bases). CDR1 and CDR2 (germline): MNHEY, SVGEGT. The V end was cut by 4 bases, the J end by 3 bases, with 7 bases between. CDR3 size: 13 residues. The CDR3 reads CASSLDTNQPQHF. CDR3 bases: TGTGCCAGCAGTTTGGACACCAATCAGCCCCAGCATTTT.

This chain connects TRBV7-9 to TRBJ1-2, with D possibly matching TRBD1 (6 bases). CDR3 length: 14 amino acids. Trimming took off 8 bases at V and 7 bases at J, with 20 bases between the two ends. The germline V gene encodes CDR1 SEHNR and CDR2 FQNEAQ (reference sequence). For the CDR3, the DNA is TGTGCCAGCCGCGAGGGGGGGGGCTCGGCTGGCTACACCTTC. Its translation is CASREGGGSAGYTF. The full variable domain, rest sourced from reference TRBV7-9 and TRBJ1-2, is DTGVSQNPRHKITKRGQNVTFRCDPISEHNRLYWYRQTLGQGPEFLTYFQNEAQLEKSRLLSDRFSAERPKGSFSTLEIQRTEQGDSAMYLCASREGGGSAGYTFGSGTRLTVV.

The CDR3 region is CASSGDRGFTDTQYF. For the CDR3, the DNA is TGTGCCAGCAGTGGAGACAGGGGATTCACAGATACGCAGTATTTT. The chain has TRBV2 and TRBJ2-3; 8 nucleotides line up with TRBD1. The CDR3 runs to 15 residues. After removal of 4 bases from V and 2 bases from J, the junction contained 5 bases not matched to a gene. Per germline, CDR1 SNHLY and CDR2 FYNNEI.

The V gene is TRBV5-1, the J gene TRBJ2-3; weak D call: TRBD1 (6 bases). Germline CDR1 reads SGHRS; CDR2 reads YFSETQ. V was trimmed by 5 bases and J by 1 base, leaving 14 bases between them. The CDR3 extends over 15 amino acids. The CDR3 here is CASRFGQTRTDTQYF. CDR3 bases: TGCGCCAGCAGATTCGGACAGACCCGCACAGATACGCAGTATTTT.

CDR3 DNA: TGTGCCAGCAGTAACAGGGGGACCGAGCAGTACGTC. As protein: CASSNRGTEQYV. This rearrangement joins TRBV6-5 to TRBJ2-7; TRBD1 matches 8 bases. Germline trimming cut 5 bases from V and 6 bases from J; bases unmatched to any gene: 3. Germline CDR1 is MNHEY and CDR2 is SVGAGI. The length of the CDR3 is 12 residues.